The 8 T cell receptor beta chains presented below share a single source sample, sequenced in a study of blood T cell repertoires in COVID-19. Assay used: immunoSEQ multiplex PCR; TCRdb lists only in-frame clones, some missing. The table shows about 190,000 clones, with around nine tenths occurring only once. Sequences were obtained from peripheral blood. Receptors were obtained from a man aged 25 to 40 with acute or convalescent COVID-19.

The chain recombines TRBV6-5 with TRBJ2-3; 14 bases match TRBD2. In germline, CDR1 is MNHEY, CDR2 SVGAGI. This CDR3 comprises 13 residues. Losses at the gene ends were 10 bases for V and 8 bases for J; bases not matched to a gene: 5. This chain's CDR3 is CAMRLAGGTTQYF. The CDR3 DNA reads as TGTGCCATGCGACTAGCGGGGGGGACTACGCAGTATTTT.

The chain is built from TRBV11-2 and TRBJ1-5, with D maybe TRBD1 (6 bases). CDR1 and CDR2 (germline): SGHAT, FQNNGV. V shed 5 bases and J shed 1 base, with 18 bases lying between them. The CDR3 length is 17 residues. CDR3 coding DNA: TGTGCCAGCAGCAAGTCCGGGGGGCTGGGAAGCAATCAGCCCCAGCATTTT. Protein sequence: CASSKSGGLGSNQPQHF.

The rearrangement joins TRBV28 to TRBJ1-2; possibly TRBD1 for D (5 bases). Germline CDR1 is MDHEN and CDR2 is SYDVKM. Trimming removed 5 bases from V and 4 bases from J, with 17 bases in between. This CDR3 has 15 residues. Written as DNA, the CDR3 is TGTGCCAGCAGTATACGACAGCGAGGATTCTATGGCTACACCTTC. Protein: CASSIRQRGFYGYTF.

The rearrangement links TRBV7-8 to TRBJ2-7, with D hard to call. The V end was cut by 4 bases, the J end by 2 bases, with 12 bases between. CDR1 is SGHVS, CDR2 FQNEAQ, per germline. This CDR3 has 14 residues. This CDR3 is CASSWLLKTYEQYF. The DNA for the CDR3 is TGTGCCAGCAGCTGGCTTTTGAAGACCTACGAGCAGTACTTC.

This clone occurred once. The gene calls are TRBV2 and TRBJ1-4; 10 bases agree with TRBD1. V lost 6 bases, J lost 1 base, and 2 bases stayed unmatched. The germline V gene has CDR1 SNHLY and CDR2 FYNNEI. The CDR3 spans 15 residues. In nucleotides, the CDR3 is TGTGCCAGCAGCGGACAGGGGGGAACTAATGAAAAACTGTTTTTT. It translates to CASSGQGGTNEKLFF.

The chain is built from TRBV19 and TRBJ1-1; D is perhaps TRBD1 (5 bases). V was shortened by 6 bases and J by 7 bases, with 12 bases between the two germline ends. The length of the CDR3 is 12 residues. The germline V gene encodes CDR1 LNHDA and CDR2 SQIVND (reference sequence). CDR3 nucleotide sequence: TGTGCCAGTAGCCCAGACAGCCATGAAGCTTTCTTT. Its protein product is CASSPDSHEAFF.

The chain employs TRBV28 and TRBJ1-5; D might be TRBD1 (5 bases). Germline lookup yields CDR1 MDHEN and CDR2 SYDVKM. The CDR3 consists of 14 residues. V gave up 4 bases and J gave up 7 bases, with 14 bases separating them. This CDR3 reads CASSSPGGKQPQHF. The CDR3 DNA follows: TGTGCCAGCAGTTCCCCCGGGGGGAAGCAGCCCCAGCATTTT.

The V gene is TRBV5-6, the J gene TRBJ2-1; D might be TRBD2 (5 bases). V was clipped by 1 base and J by 10 bases, with 15 bases between them. Germline lookup yields CDR1 SGHDT and CDR2 YYEEEE. The CDR3 consists of 14 residues. The CDR3 nucleotides read TGTGCCAGCAGCTTGAAGGCTCGAGGGCGGGAGCAGTTCTTC. Residues: CASSLKARGREQFF.